This T cell receptor beta chain was captured by sequencing in a study of CD8 T cells in ankylosing spondylitis (TCRdb year 2017). About the study as a whole: T cell receptor beta repertoires were profiled in healthy donors and ankylosing spondylitis patients so that disease-linked TCR variants could be found. The full study cohort comprised 25 ankylosing spondylitis patients and 85 to 120 healthy donors. Peripheral blood samples were taken, and synovial fluid was additionally collected from ankylosing spondylitis patients.

Clipping removes 5 bases from V and 2 bases from J, with 7 as the unmatched junction base count. There are 15 amino acids in the CDR3, from cysteine to phenylalanine inclusive. The kept DNA is CDR3 alone, 45 bases in frame from the first base. CDR1 and CDR2, per the germline V gene (reference sequence), are SEHNR and FQNEAQ. With regard to this clonotype: Its antigen remains undetermined. No much larger clone is present one base from it, and per-base qualities are unavailable.

Here is what the overall study found, with its caveats: Significant enrichment of the disease-linked clones was reported in matched synovial fluid samples from ankylosing spondylitis patients. Some motif variants had previously been reported in the synovial fluid and blood of reactive arthritis patients, which suggests shared mechanisms of disease initiation. A TCR beta motif of several highly homologous amino acid variants appeared characteristic of blood from ankylosing spondylitis patients. The disease-linked clones showed a CD8+ phenotype and occurred at relatively low frequencies in peripheral blood.

For sequencing, an Illumina HiSeq 2500 was employed. TCR beta libraries were prepared by quantitative 5'-RACE with molecular barcodes. The original pipeline was this. A new computational method, built on a probabilistic model of VDJ rearrangement, was used to identify disease-linked TCR variants. TCRdb ran its own pipeline on the public reads, namely fastp trimming at Q25 and MiXCR clone calling, and kept in-frame beta chains. Duplicate CDR3 protein sequences are folded into a single record with the most common DNA and genes. The V and J calls were determined by TCRdb, not by the authors. The sample table holds about 240,000 distinct CDR3 sequences, of which 8% to 9% were seen once. Around 4.8% of the sample comes from the top ten.

The clonotype comes from a female donor with ankylosing spondylitis or in good health (not recorded which). The V and J genes are TRBV7-9 and TRBJ2-3; 7 of the junction bases match TRBD2. Sequenced: blood, either unsorted or a sorted T cell fraction (not recorded which). CDR3 reads: CASSPLAAFTDTQYF. DNA sequence: TGTGCCAGCAGCCCTCTAGCGGCCTTCACAGATACGCAGTATTTT. The full variable domain, completed from the reference TRBV7-9 and TRBJ2-3 proteins outside the CDR3, reads DTGVSQNPRHKITKRGQNVTFRCDPISEHNRLYWYRQTLGQGPEFLTYFQNEAQLEKSRLLSDRFSAERPKGSFSTLEIQRTEQGDSAMYLCASSPLAAFTDTQYFGPGTRLTVL.